The present T cell receptor (beta chain) was sequenced within a study of T cell responses to AZD1222 COVID-19 vaccine. General observations from the study: Spike-specific TCR breadth rose after two AZD1222 doses, and depth rose as well.

In the case of this clone: Its antigen is unidentified.

The table came from immunoSEQ multiplex PCR; TCRdb's copy has only in-frame clones and leaves some out. Of about 79,000 clones listed, 80% are singletons. The clonotype comes from an adult in good health. The sample here was peripheral blood, taken on day 0 of AZD1222 vaccination.

The CDR3 region has the DNA TGTGCCAGCAGTTTGACAGGGGAGCATCAGCCCCAGCATTTT. Translating gives CASSLTGEHQPQHF. This chain connects TRBV28 to TRBJ1-5; TRBD1 agrees at 8 bases. Trimming cost V 3 bases and J 5 bases; bases outside gene matches: 3. The CDR3 consists of 14 residues. In germline, CDR1 is MDHEN, CDR2 SYDVKM.